Listed here is a single T cell receptor (beta chain). Sequenced patients had shown CD8+CD57+ cell expansion by flow cytometry. The TCR beta profiling, which covered VDJ combination and CDR3 sequence, was carried out using genomic DNA as the template. TCRdb itself ran the reads through MiXCR, one entry per CDR3 protein. Here the sample spans around 500,000 distinct CDR3 sequences, roughly a third being singletons. This record belongs to a study of CD8+CD57+ T cells in acquired aplastic anemia. Trimming removed 5 bases from V and 5 bases from J; junction bases left unmatched: 6. CDR1 PRHDT and CDR2 FYEKMQ come from the germline V gene (reference sequence). The CDR3 length is 15 residues.

The TCR originated in a human donor with aplastic anemia. The sequenced material came from sorted CD4+, CD8+, or CD8+CD57+ T cells (not recorded which) from PBMCs. The chain joins TRBV13 to TRBJ1-5, with 10 bases that match TRBD1. CDR3 in DNA: TGTGCCAGCAGCCTCGGGACAGGGGCATATCAGCCCCAGCATTTT. Protein product: CASSLGTGAYQPQHF.